These 23 T cell receptor beta chains came from one sample sequenced in a study of breast tumors, draining lymph nodes, adjacent tissues. Samples came from axillary lymph nodes draining the breast cancer. TCRdb reanalysed the multiplex PCR reads using MiXCR and keeps one entry per CDR3 protein. The table includes some 200,000 distinct CDR3 sequences, 25% to 40% detected once. The sample comprised axillary lymph node tissue. The receptors shown here come from a female donor with breast cancer. Some clones in this sample may be carry-over from other donors' samples.

The chain has TRBV6-5 and TRBJ2-6; TRBD1 or TRBD2 may be the D gene (5 bases each). The CDR3 sequence is 16 residues long. The germline CDR1 and CDR2 sequences are MNHEY and SVGAGI. V was shortened by 7 bases and J by 4 bases, with 17 bases between the two germline ends. The CDR3 nucleotides read TGTGCCAGCACCTTACCCATGGGGACGGGGGCCAACGTCCTGACTTTC. Its translation: CASTLPMGTGANVLTF.

The table lists this clonotype with a count of one. This sequence joins TRBV20-1 and TRBJ2-7; D remains unclear. This CDR3 is built from 12 residues. The V gene lost 2 bases and the J gene lost 3 bases, with 8 bases spanning the gap. CDR1 is DFQATT and CDR2 is SNEGSKA in the germline V gene (reference sequence). The CDR3 nucleotides read TGCAGTGCTAGACAGGCAGTCTACGAGCAGTACTTC. Residues: CSARQAVYEQYF.

This clonotype was found a few times. A much larger clone sits a single nucleotide away, making a read error possible. The genes are TRBV6-4 and TRBJ2-1, with 9 positions matching TRBD1. The CDR3 spans 15 residues. Germline V gene sequence: CDR1 MRHNA, CDR2 SNTAGT. CDR3 DNA: TGTGCCAGCAGCACCGGGACAGGGTCCTACGATGAGCAGTTCTTC. Amino acid sequence: CASSTGTGSYDEQFF.

This clonotype occurred many times. At one end, the junction sequence differs from germline, possibly due to a read error. The chain uses TRBV6-2 or TRBV6-3 and TRBJ2-6; weak D call: TRBD1 (6 bases). CDR3 length: 18 residues. The germline V gene has CDR1 MNHEY and CDR2 SVGEGT. The CDR3 nucleotides read TGTGCCAGCACTTACCTAGGGGGAGCACGCTCTGGGGCCAACGTCCTGACTTTC. Its translation is CASTYLGGARSGANVLTF.

This sequence joins TRBV7-2 and TRBJ1-2; TRBD1 matches 7 bases. V was pared by 5 bases and J by 7 bases, with 16 bases of the junction left unmatched. CDR1 is SGHTA and CDR2 is FQGNSA in the germline V gene. The CDR3 consists of 16 residues. CDR3 sequence: CASSPGLRGYLGGYTF. CDR3 bases: TGTGCCAGCAGCCCAGGGCTCAGGGGGTACCTGGGTGGCTACACCTTC.

Note on this clonotype: At one end, the junction sequence differs from germline, possibly due to a read error. This rearrangement joins TRBV5-1 to TRBJ2-3, with a possible D match to TRBD2 (6 bases). This CDR3 has 14 amino acids. The germline gives CDR1 SGHRS, CDR2 YFSETQ. The CDR3 sequence is CASARLDGADAQYF. CDR3 sequence (DNA): TGCGCCAGCGCACGACTAGATGGAGCAGATGCGCAGTATTTT.

There are many counts of this clonotype. This rearrangement joins TRBV20-1 to TRBJ2-3; TRBD2 matches at 13 bases. The CDR3 spans 15 residues. Trimming removed 5 bases from V and 4 bases from J; junction bases left unmatched: 6. Germline-derived CDR1 and CDR2 are DFQATT and SNEGSKA (reference sequence). The CDR3 DNA reads TGCAGTGCTTTACTAGCGGGAGGGGGGTCAGATACGCAGTATTTT. It is translated as CSALLAGGGSDTQYF.

This clonotype has ten or more counts. CDR3 residues: CSATDRGSGNTIYF. CDR3 DNA: TGCAGTGCCACGGACAGGGGAAGTGGAAACACCATATATTTT. V is TRBV20-1 and J is TRBJ1-3; 9 nucleotides align to TRBD1. Per germline, CDR1 DFQATT and CDR2 SNEGSKA (reference sequence). The CDR3 is 14 residues long. V lost 6 bases, J lost 3 bases, and 6 bases stayed unmatched.

The chain carries TRBV20-1 and TRBJ1-2; D is undetermined. The CDR3 covers 13 residues. The germline V and J ends were trimmed by 1 base and 4 bases, with 10 bases remaining between them. The V gene's germline CDR1 is DFQATT and CDR2 SNEGSKA (reference sequence). DNA for the CDR3: TGCAGTGCTAGAGGGGCAACTGGCTATGGCTACACCTTC. This translates into CSARGATGYGYTF.

This clonotype was seen repeatedly, ten times or more. V gene TRBV20-1 combines with J gene TRBJ2-3; no firm D call. The CDR3 contains 12 residues. Germline V lookup: CDR1 DFQATT, CDR2 SNEGSKA (reference sequence). V was pared by 7 bases and J by 6 bases, with 14 bases between. CDR3: CSVPVLIDTQYF. CDR3 nucleotides: TGCAGTGTCCCTGTACTAATTGATACGCAGTATTTT.

As regards this clonotype: This may be a read error: a much more frequent sequence differs by one nucleotide. This chain uses TRBV20-1 with TRBJ2-7; D is uncertain. Trimming took off 0 bases at V and 9 bases at J, with 18 bases between the two ends. Germline values: CDR1 DFQATT, CDR2 SNEGSKA (reference sequence). This CDR3 spans 14 amino acids. The CDR3 spells CSARDHGRSSGQYF. In DNA form, the CDR3 reads TGCAGTGCTAGAGATCATGGCAGGTCCTCCGGGCAGTACTTC.

Regarding this clonotype: Given a far larger clone just one base away, this is likely a sequencing read error. The chain joins TRBV29-1 to TRBJ1-2; D is perhaps TRBD1 (5 bases). CDR3 length: 10 residues. Germline values: CDR1 SQVTM, CDR2 ANQGSEA. This CDR3 reads CGVDRDGYTF. The CDR3 DNA reads as TGCGGCGTTGATAGGGACGGCTACACCTTC.

The table lists this clonotype with a few counts. V and J are TRBV5-6 and TRBJ1-2, with D perhaps TRBD1 (5 bases). CDR3 length: 13 residues. Trimming shortened V by 2 bases and J by 4 bases, and 9 bases separated the two germline ends. Germline V gives CDR1 SGHDT, CDR2 YYEEEE. CDR3 coding DNA: TGTGCCAGCAGCTTCGGGGGGACCTATGGCTACACCTTC. Amino acids: CASSFGGTYGYTF. Full variable domain (remainder filled in from reference TRBV5-6 and TRBJ1-2): DAGVTQSPTHLIKTRGQQVTLRCSPKSGHDTVSWYQQALGQGPQFIFQYYEEEERQRGNFPDRFSGHQFPNYSSELNVNALLLGDSALYLCASSFGGTYGYTFGSGTRLTVV.

This clonotype has a count of ten or more. The V and J genes are TRBV7-8 and TRBJ2-3, with TRBD2 matching 13 bases. V was pared by 5 bases and J by 5 bases, with 7 bases of the junction left unmatched. Germline CDR1 reads SGHVS; CDR2 reads FQNEAQ. The CDR3 extends over 16 amino acids. The CDR3 DNA reads as TGTGCCAGCAGCCTGGGACTAGCGGGATTCGGAGATACGCAGTATTTT. Amino acid sequence: CASSLGLAGFGDTQYF.

The chain combines TRBV6-2 or TRBV6-3 with TRBJ2-4; D is unresolved. Deletions cut 2 bases from V and 3 bases from J, with 11 bases between. The CDR3 runs 15 residues. Germline V gene lookup returns CDR1 MNHEY and CDR2 SVGEGT. CDR3 protein: CASSYQSSHKNIQYF. The DNA for the CDR3 is TGTGCCAGCAGTTACCAGAGTTCCCACAAAAACATTCAGTACTTC.

This clonotype appeared many times. V and J are TRBV20-1 and TRBJ2-5; a weak D match, TRBD1 (5 bases). CDR1 and CDR2 (germline): DFQATT, SNEGSKA (reference sequence). This CDR3 region has 14 residues. CDR3 bases: TGCAGCGCGGAACCACAGGCGTTCCAAGAGACCCAGTACTTC. Encoded protein: CSAEPQAFQETQYF.

Points on this clonotype: Given the absence of the conserved phenylalanine or tryptophan at the CDR3 end, a read error is likely. This rearrangement joins TRBV7-3 to TRBJ2-4; D is ambiguous. From germline, CDR1 is SGHTA and CDR2 FQGTGA. CDR3 length: 14 residues. CDR3 coding DNA: TGTGCCAGCAGTTTAAAAGGGGCCAAAAACATTCAGTACCTC. This encodes CASSLKGAKNIQYL.

This clonotype was counted ten times or more. V is TRBV4-1 and J is TRBJ1-4; TRBD1 might be the D (6 bases). The CDR3 runs to 13 residues. Germline V CDR1 and CDR2: MGHRA, YSYEKL. The V end was cut by 3 bases, the J end by 8 bases, with 10 bases between. The DNA for the CDR3 is TGCGCCAGCAGCCAGACAACAGGGGAAAAACTGTTTTTT. Residues: CASSQTTGEKLFF.

V usage is TRBV20-1 and J usage is TRBJ1-3; 8 nucleotides align to TRBD1. The CDR3 loop spans 13 amino acids. Germline V gene sequence: CDR1 DFQATT, CDR2 SNEGSKA (reference sequence). V gave up 0 bases and J gave up 8 bases; unmatched junction bases: 3. CDR3 nucleotide sequence: TGCAGTGCTAGAGATCGGGACAGGTACACCATATATTTT. Translated, it gives CSARDRDRYTIYF.

This clonotype was seen a handful of times. This may arise from a read error, as a much more abundant clone is one base away. The V and J genes are TRBV5-8 and TRBJ2-7; no definite D call. Trimming left V 0 bases short and J 0 bases short, with 7 bases between. The CDR3 length is 14 residues. CDR1 and CDR2 from the germline V gene are SGHTS and YDEGEE. CDR3 DNA: TGTGCCAGCAGCTTGGATATAGCCTCCTACGAGCAGTACTTC. It encodes CASSLDIASYEQYF. Full variable domain (rest looked up from reference TRBV5-8 and TRBJ2-7): EAGVTQSPTHLIKTRGQQATLRCSPISGHTSVYWYQQALGLGLQFLLWYDEGEERNRGNFPPRFSGRQFPNYSSELNVNALELEDSALYLCASSLDIASYEQYFGPGTRLTVT.

This clonotype was observed a handful of times. The genes are TRBV6-1 and TRBJ2-1, with TRBD1 matching 7 bases. The CDR3 covers 18 residues. In germline, CDR1 is MNHNS, CDR2 SASEGT. V lost 5 bases and J lost 2; bases outside the gene matches: 15. CDR3 nucleotide sequence: TGTGCCAGCAGTACTCCGGGACAGCCAGGCCTAACCTACAATGAGCAGTTCTTC. It encodes CASSTPGQPGLTYNEQFF.

This clonotype was seen many times. The chain has TRBV5-6 and TRBJ1-3; no clear D. Germline CDR1 and CDR2: SGHDT and YYEEEE. This CDR3 has 17 residues. Between the trimmed V and J ends, which lost 4 bases and 0 bases, there was a span of 17 bases. CDR3 in amino acids: CASSPRVRRASGNTIYF. In nucleotides, the CDR3 is TGTGCCAGCAGCCCGCGTGTCAGGAGGGCCTCTGGAAACACCATATATTTT.

This clonotype showed up just a few times. The chain combines TRBV3-1 with TRBJ1-4; D gene unclear. The germline V gene encodes CDR1 LGHDT and CDR2 YNNKEL (reference sequence). The CDR3 extends over 16 amino acids. Trimming removed 0 bases from V and 5 bases from J, with 13 bases in between. This CDR3 is CASSQDVARPNEKLFF. The CDR3 DNA reads TGTGCCAGCAGCCAAGATGTGGCCAGACCGAATGAAAAACTGTTTTTT.